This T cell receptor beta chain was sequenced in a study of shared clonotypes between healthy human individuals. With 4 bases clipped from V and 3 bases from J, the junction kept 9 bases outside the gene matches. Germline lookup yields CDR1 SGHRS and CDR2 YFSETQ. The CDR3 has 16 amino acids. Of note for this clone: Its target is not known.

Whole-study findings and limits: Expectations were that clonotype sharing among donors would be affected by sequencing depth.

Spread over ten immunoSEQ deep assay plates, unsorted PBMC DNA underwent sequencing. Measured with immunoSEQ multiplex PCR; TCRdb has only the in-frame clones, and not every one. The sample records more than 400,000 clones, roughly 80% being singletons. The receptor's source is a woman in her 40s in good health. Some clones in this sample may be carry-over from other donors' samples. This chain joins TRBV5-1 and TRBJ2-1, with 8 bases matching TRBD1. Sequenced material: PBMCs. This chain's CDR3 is CASSPPAGGDYNEQFF. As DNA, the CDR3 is TGCGCCAGCAGCCCGCCGGCAGGGGGCGACTACAATGAGCAGTTCTTC.